This entry is about one TCR beta chain. TCRdb reprocessed the 5' RACE reads via MiXCR and lists one record per CDR3 protein. The data show under 85,000 distinct CDR3 sequences, 14% seen once. The CDR3 is 17 residues long. V gave up 4 bases and J gave up 0 bases; unmatched junction bases: 6. The sample originates from a study of early T cells in non-severe SARS-CoV-2 infection. The rearrangement joins TRBV12-3 or TRBV12-4 to TRBJ2-6, with 7 bases lining up with TRBD1. Sequenced sample: whole blood. This clonotype was obtained from an adult who was a healthcare worker with PCR-confirmed SARS-CoV-2 infection or an uninfected control (not recorded which). The CDR3 region has the DNA TGTGCCAGCAGTTCGGACAGGAGCCTCTCTGGGGCCAACGTCCTGACTTTC. It is translated as CASSSDRSLSGANVLTF.